The entry below gives a single T cell receptor (beta chain) sequence along with its context. Its antigen has not been determined. The input lacks base qualities; no much larger clone sits a single base away. Other DNA sequences within the sample encode an identical CDR3. This entry comes from a study of shared clonotypes between healthy human individuals (dated by TCRdb to 2019 to 2021). With regard to the full study: A couple of women and three men aged 18 to 49 years were included in the cohort. For each donor, CD4 naive and CD4 memory were each run on three plates, CD8 naive on two plates, and CD8 memory on one plate. To estimate repertoire size and how much clonotype sharing occurs between individuals, the study deeply sequenced the blood TCR repertoires of five or six healthy adults. Libraries were prepared and TCR repertoires were sequenced by different laboratories using diverse techniques, in order to increase sequencing depth and limit assay-specific biases. Per donor, leukapheresis produced somewhere between about 0.85 and 9.5 billion PBMCs.

Using the deep immunoSEQ assay, TCR CDR3 regions were amplified from genomic DNA by multiplex PCR. Extracted genomic DNA from each cell subset was spread evenly across all wells of several immunoSEQ 96-well plates, with each plate serving as a replicate. For sorted subsets, each replicate PCR was loaded with roughly 190 ng genomic DNA, equivalent to about 30,000 T cell genomes. The purified libraries were quantified using a Qubit 3.0 fluorometer, sized with a Bioanalyzer 2100, and then quantified again using the KAPA Library Quantification kit. Every immunoSEQ 96-well plate was sequenced on a separate single-read 150-cycle Illumina NextSeq 550 flow cell. In the authors' own workflow: Because only junctional sequences without quality scores were contained in the immunoSEQ output, filtering matching that applied to full-length reads could not be performed. To assign V/J genes and CDR3, sequences were annotated using PyIR, a Python wrapper for IgBLAST v1.9, with IMGT germline references. Reads with weak V/J assignments (E-value above 1e-6), missing CDR3, stop codons, out-of-frame junctions, or ambiguous translated residues were removed. V3J clonotypes were defined by identical inferred V gene, J gene, and CDR3 amino acid sequence. To compute the percentage overlap between repertoires, the number of shared unique clonotypes was divided by the size of the smaller repertoire. RTK rarefaction, the Chao1 estimator, and Recon v2.1 estimates of unobserved clonotypes were used to assess repertoire richness. OLGA was used to compute generation probabilities for all TCRbeta clonotypes that the gDNA method yielded from a handful of donors. TCRdb's version of the immuneACCESS table is confined to in-frame rearrangements and falls short of the full clone set. An unresolved V gene accounts for under half of the shortfall where checked; the remainder is of unknown origin. Clone size and V and J calls were adopted from that table, with D and trimming inferred from the DNA. This sample comprises around 980,000 clones, 78% of them detected only once. 0.55% to 0.7% of the sample is taken by the ten largest.

The donors were healthy, HIV-negative adults who had no recently reported acute infections or vaccinations. All donors were Caucasian adults living in Nashville, Tennessee, USA. CD4+ T cells were enriched by magnetic negative selection, after which naive cells were positively selected on CD45RA and the negative fraction was taken as the memory subset. Blood was obtained by leukapheresis, after which PBMCs were separated by Ficoll-Histopaque density gradient centrifugation and cryopreserved in liquid nitrogen vapor phase. Analytical flow cytometry was used to check the purity and quantity of each magnetically sorted T cell population. Genomic DNA was isolated from each sorted fraction and quantified by UV absorbance on a Nanodrop 2000c. Trimming takes 3 bases from V and 4 bases from J, and the germline ends sit 14 bases apart. The CDR1 and CDR2 encoded by the germline V gene are SGDLS and YYNGEE. The CDR3 numbers 15 residues from cysteine through phenylalanine. The retained sequence is limited to the CDR3, 45 bases, with the frame set at the first base.

The study at large found these results: Rarefaction of sorted-subset datasets indicated incomplete sequencing despite the large sequencing depth. Larger estimated clonotype richness was generally found for naive subsets than for memory subsets. Pairwise subsampling indicated that sequencing depth was expected to affect the degree of clonotype sharing among donors. Clonotypes shared by all four sorted-subset donors showed higher generation probabilities than non-shared clonotypes. The genetic and exposure-history diversity represented was limited by the small number of donors. Around 5.4% of naive CD4, 3% to 3.5% of naive CD8, about 2.4% of memory CD4, and around 0.42% of memory CD8 clonotypes were shared across several donors. Sampling was limited to blood, and TCR repertoires in tissue likely differ from TCR repertoires in blood.

The sequence links TRBV9 to TRBJ2-1, with the D gene not confidently named. Sequencing input: memory CD4+ T cells from PBMCs. The sample's cell subset or site label is to be understood as: CD45RA-negative fraction. This clonotype originated in a young man in good health. Some clones in this sample may be carry-over from other donors' samples. The nucleotide sequence reads as follows: TGTGCCAGCAGCGGTTTAGCCGTTCCGTACAATGAGCAGTTCTTC. The translation is CASSGLAVPYNEQFF. Supplemented by the reference TRBV9 and TRBJ2-1 proteins around the CDR3, the complete variable domain is DSGVTQTPKHLITATGQRVTLRCSPRSGDLSVYWYQQSLDQGLQFLIQYYNGEERAKGNILERFSAQQFPDLHSELNLSSLELGDSALYFCASSGLAVPYNEQFFGPGTRLTVL.